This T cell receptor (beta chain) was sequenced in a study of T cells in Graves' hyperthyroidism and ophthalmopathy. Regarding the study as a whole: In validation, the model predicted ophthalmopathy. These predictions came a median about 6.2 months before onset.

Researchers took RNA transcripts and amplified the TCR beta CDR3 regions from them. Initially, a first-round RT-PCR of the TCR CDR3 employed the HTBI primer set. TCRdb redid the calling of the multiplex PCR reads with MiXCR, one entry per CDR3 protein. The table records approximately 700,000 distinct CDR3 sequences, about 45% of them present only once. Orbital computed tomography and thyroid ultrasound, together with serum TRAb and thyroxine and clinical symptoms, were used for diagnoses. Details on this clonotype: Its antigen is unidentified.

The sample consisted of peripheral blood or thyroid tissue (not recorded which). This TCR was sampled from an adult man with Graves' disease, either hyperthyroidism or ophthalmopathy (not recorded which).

CDR3 in DNA: TGTGCCAGCAGCTTATCTCAGGGGGCTTGGCAGTACTTC. Translation: CASSLSQGAWQYF. The chain uses TRBV7-9 and TRBJ2-7; 8 bases are a match to TRBD1. The CDR3 loop spans 13 amino acids. Germline values: CDR1 SEHNR, CDR2 FQNEAQ (reference sequence). Trimming took 2 bases from V and 9 from J; bases not matched to a gene: 6.